Listed below are T cell receptor beta chains from one sample, sequenced in a study of blood T cell repertoires in COVID-19. TCRdb's table, derived via immunoSEQ multiplex PCR, lists solely in-frame clones and lacks some. This sample yields 39,000 or so clones, of which 80% to 90% are seen a single time; around two fifths belongs to the top ten. Sequencing was performed on peripheral blood. Receptor source: a woman aged 80 or older with active or convalescent COVID-19. Both conserved end residues are part of each CDR3. Fields, in order: J gene, clone size, V gene, D gene, CDR3 DNA, CDR3 protein. The D gene is left open where the match is weak. Clone sizes are given selectively: once, few, many, or a class where the clone is expanded.

J: TRBJ1-1
size: NA
V: TRBV19
D: TRBD1
DNA: TGTGCCAGTAGTCCACAGGGGGCTCCTGAAGCTTTCTTT
CDR3: CASSPQGAPEAFF

J: TRBJ1-4
size: NA
V: TRBV7-2
D: TRBD1
DNA: TGTGCCAGCAGCAGACAAAGGGGGCGCGAGGAAAAACTGTTTTTT
CDR3: CASSRQRGREEKLFF

J: TRBJ2-1
size: once
V: TRBV7-2
D: TRBD2
DNA: TGTGCCAGCAGCCTCAGCGGGAGGGGGGGTTACAATGAGCAGTTCTTC
CDR3: CASSLSGRGGYNEQFF

J: TRBJ2-7
size: NA
V: TRBV5-1
D: TRBD1
DNA: TGCGCCAGCAGTCCGGCGGGACAGGGGTCTTCCTACGAGCAGTACTTC
CDR3: CASSPAGQGSSYEQYF

J: TRBJ1-1
size: NA
V: TRBV28
D: TRBD1
DNA: TGTGCCAGCACCGGTGCCGGGACAGGGGTTCAAACTGAAGCTTTCTTT
CDR3: CASTGAGTGVQTEAFF

J: TRBJ1-2
size: NA
V: TRBV28
D: TRBD1
DNA: TGTGCCAGCAGAAACACGGACAGGGGGCTCTATGGCTACACCTTC
CDR3: CASRNTDRGLYGYTF

J: TRBJ1-1
size: NA
V: TRBV7-8
D: NA
DNA: TGTGCCAGCAGCTTAACCTGGGCCCTCTCTGAAGCTTTCTTT
CDR3: CASSLTWALSEAFF

J: TRBJ1-3
size: NA
V: TRBV30
D: NA
DNA: TGTGCCTGGGGACTTTCGGGGGTCCTTGGGAACACCATATATTTT
CDR3: CAWGLSGVLGNTIYF

J: TRBJ1-2
size: NA
V: TRBV5-5
D: NA
DNA: TGTGCCAGCAGCTTGGGGGGCTTAGCTTCCCATGGCTACACCTTC
CDR3: CASSLGGLASHGYTF

J: TRBJ2-7
size: NA
V: TRBV19
D: NA
DNA: TGTGCCAGTACTTATGGGGCCGGTCTCTCCTACGAGCAGTACTTC
CDR3: CASTYGAGLSYEQYF

J: TRBJ1-2
size: NA
V: TRBV6-1
D: TRBD1
DNA: TGTGCCAGCAGTGAATCCCCGACAGGGAACTATGGCTACACCTTC
CDR3: CASSESPTGNYGYTF

J: TRBJ2-3
size: few
V: TRBV4-2
D: NA
DNA: TGTGCCAGCAGCCAACCCTACACAGATACGCAGTATTTT
CDR3: CASSQPYTDTQYF

J: TRBJ1-5
size: NA
V: TRBV2
D: NA
DNA: TGTGCCAGCAGTGGGGGGGGAGTTCACAATCAGCCCCAGCATTTT
CDR3: CASSGGGVHNQPQHF

J: TRBJ1-2
size: once
V: TRBV5-6
D: NA
DNA: TGTGCCAGCAGCCCACGAGCGGGGGGCTACACCTTC
CDR3: CASSPRAGGYTF

J: TRBJ1-1
size: NA
V: TRBV19
D: TRBD1
DNA: TGTGCCACTTACAGGGGGCTCTCGAACACTGAAGCTTTCTTT
CDR3: CATYRGLSNTEAFF

J: TRBJ1-5
size: many
V: TRBV2
D: TRBD1
DNA: TGTGCCAGCAGTGCGAGACAGGGGGCGGTCAATCAGCCCCAGCATTTT
CDR3: CASSARQGAVNQPQHF